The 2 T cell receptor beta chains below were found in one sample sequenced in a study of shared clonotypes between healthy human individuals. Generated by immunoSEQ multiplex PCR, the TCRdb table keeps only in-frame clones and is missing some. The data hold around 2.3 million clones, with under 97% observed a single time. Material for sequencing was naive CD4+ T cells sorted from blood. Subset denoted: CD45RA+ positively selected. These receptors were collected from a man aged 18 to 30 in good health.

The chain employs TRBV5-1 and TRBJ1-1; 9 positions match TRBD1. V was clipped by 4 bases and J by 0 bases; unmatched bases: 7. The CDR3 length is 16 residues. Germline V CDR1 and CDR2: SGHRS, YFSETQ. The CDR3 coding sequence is TGCGCCAGCAGCCCGGGACAGGGCAACATGAACACTGAAGCTTTCTTT. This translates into CASSPGQGNMNTEAFF.

CDR3 in amino acids: CAITRDTTVNEQFF. CDR3 nucleotides: TGTGCCATCACAAGAGACACGACGGTCAATGAGCAGTTCTTC. This chain uses TRBV10-3 with TRBJ2-1, with unresolved D. Germline assignment: CDR1 ENHRY and CDR2 SYGVKD. This CDR3 spans 14 amino acids. Trimming pared 7 bases from V and 6 bases from J, leaving 16 bases between.